This T cell receptor beta chain was sequenced during a study of read filtering for tumor transcriptome and immune sequencing. Looking at the study overall: By R-ISS, stages I, II and III held around 8, 16 and 7 patients.

This library used roughly 400 ng RNA and molecular barcoded adaptors spanning alpha/delta and beta/gamma chains. One entry per CDR3 protein, called by TCRdb with MiXCR from the reads. The sample lists tens of thousands of distinct CDR3 sequences; under 25% were seen once. Only a few counts were recorded for this clonotype. The CDR3 covers 16 residues. With V trimmed by 3 bases and J by 4 bases, 6 bases remained unmatched. Per germline, CDR1 ENHRY and CDR2 SYGVKD. Sequencing used a population of CD138-negative cells sorted from bone marrow. This chain links TRBV10-3 with TRBJ2-5, with 12 bases lining up with TRBD2. This TCR came from a donor aged 40 or over with multiple myeloma. This CDR3 reads CAISDRGLAGRETQYF. The CDR3 DNA is TGTGCCATCAGTGACCGCGGACTAGCGGGAAGAGAGACCCAGTACTTC.